This TCR beta chain was identified in a study of cytomegalovirus exposure and HLA in healthy donors. Study-wide background: Caucasian-associated ancestry cluster membership applied to around 76% of a few hundred genotyped donors. Study results and caveats: It was likely that a cluster of highly shared sequence variants was a sequencing artifact.

This clone was picked up a small number of times. Its antigen is not identified. CDR1 and CDR2 (germline): LGHNA, YSLEER. The CDR3 consists of 13 residues. Germline trimming cut 3 bases from V and 8 bases from J; bases unmatched to any gene: 4. The PCR employed 60 Vbeta primers together with 13 Jbeta primers. Assay: immunoSEQ multiplex PCR; the TCRdb copy retains only in-frame clones and omits some. Among about 140,000 clones listed, under 70% were seen once. The receptor was derived from an older woman in good health and CMV-seronegative. The sample comprised PBMCs. This rearrangement joins TRBV4-3 to TRBJ1-1; 9 bases are a match to TRBD1. CDR3 sequence reads: CASSHTGTGEAFF. The CDR3, as DNA: TGCGCCAGCAGCCACACCGGGACAGGGGAAGCTTTCTTT.